These 2 T cell receptor beta chains came from one sample sequenced in a study of T-cell memory formation after mild COVID-19. One entry per CDR3 protein, called by TCRdb with MiXCR from the 5' RACE reads. The sample lists hundreds of thousands of distinct CDR3 sequences, less than 25% occurring once. Sequences were obtained from PBMCs or a T cell subset sorted from them (not recorded which). These receptors all come from an adult woman who had mild COVID-19 (a few samples of this study predate the infection). Cell type and time point are not known.

The chain links TRBV7-3 to TRBJ1-1, with 8 bases that match TRBD1. The CDR3 covers 16 residues. V trimming: 4 bases; J trimming: 4 bases; junction bases outside the gene matches: 11. Per germline, CDR1 SGHTA and CDR2 FQGTGA. CDR3 amino acids: CASSSKSSDRATEAFF. In DNA form, the CDR3 reads TGTGCCAGCAGCTCAAAGTCATCGGACAGGGCCACTGAAGCTTTCTTT.

The CDR3 DNA is TGTGCCAGCACCTTTTCTGGAGTGGGAACTGAAGCTTTCTTT. The encoded protein is CASTFSGVGTEAFF. V gene TRBV7-9 combines with J gene TRBJ1-1; no firm D call. The CDR3 is 14 amino acids. Looked up from germline, CDR1 is SEHNR and CDR2 is FQNEAQ (reference sequence). The V end was cut by 7 bases, the J end by 5 bases, with 17 bases between.